Given below is one T cell receptor (beta chain) in context. The data originate from a study of blood T cell repertoires in COVID-19. About the research overall: Samples of COVID-19 (acute and convalescent) were obtained from the United States, Italy and Spain. T cells, B-cell-depleted T cells, or PBMCs supplied cDNA or gDNA.

The trim removed 4 bases at V and 3 bases at J, leaving 10 bases unmatched. The CDR3 spans 15 residues. Looked up from germline, CDR1 is SGDLS and CDR2 is YYNGEE. Original methodology: Counts of nucleated cells, estimated from reference gene primer amplification, were obtained. TCRdb keeps only in-frame clones here, not all; method: immunoSEQ multiplex PCR. Clone size and V and J calls were adopted from that table, with D and trimming inferred from the DNA. The sample yields nearly 55,000 clones, more than 60% seen once. The J gene is TRBJ2-7, the V gene TRBV9; 7 bases match TRBD1. Sequenced material: peripheral blood. This TCR was recovered from a human donor with active or convalescent COVID-19. The donor label of this sample is uncertain. CDR3 coding DNA: TGTGCCAGCAGCCCCACAGGGGCCGGATACTACGAGCAGTACTTC. As protein: CASSPTGAGYYEQYF.